The T cell receptor beta chain described here comes from a study of blood T cell repertoires in COVID-19. This clone showed up just a few times. The V end lost 2 bases, the J end lost 7 bases, and 6 bases lay between the germline ends. CDR1 and CDR2 (germline): SGHAT, FQNNGV. This CDR3 is 11 amino acids long. Source study methods: For nucleated cells, counts were estimated from reference gene primer amplification. Using immunoSEQ multiplex PCR, the repertoire was profiled, and TCRdb retains in-frame clones only, with some absent. The V and J calls and clone size were taken over from that table, and D and trimming were inferred from the DNA. This sample has some 200,000 clones; approximately 85% occur once, and the top ten carry around 3%.

The TCR sequence derives from a man aged 50-59 years who had recovered from COVID-19. Source material: peripheral blood. The chain has TRBV11-2 and TRBJ2-7; D uncertain. The CDR3, as DNA: TGTGCCAGCAGCTTAAGGCGGGAGCAGTACTTC. Its translation: CASSLRREQYF.